The TCR beta chain under discussion was sequenced for a study of shared clonotypes between healthy human individuals. Overall study results and limits: It was only blood that was sampled, and tissue repertoires likely differ.

As handled by the study authors: Junction-only sequences produced by ImmunoSEQ had no quality scores, so filtering differed. Clones were sequenced by immunoSEQ multiplex PCR, and TCRdb holds only the in-frame ones, with some missing. Clonal size and the V and J genes are those of that table, whereas D and trimming came from the DNA. The sample lists 85,000 to 100,000 clones; 68% were seen once. Worth noting for this clone: Its specificity is not known.

CDR1 SGHVS and CDR2 FQNEAQ come from the germline V gene. V shed 5 bases and J shed 0 bases, with 13 bases lying between them. This CDR3 region has 15 residues. Each donor was a Caucasian adult residing in Nashville, Tennessee. V is TRBV7-8 and J is TRBJ1-1; D is perhaps TRBD1 (5 bases). The source is a man younger than 40 in good health. Input material: memory CD8+ T cells sorted from blood. Subset defined: CD45RO+ cells pooled with CCR7-negative TemRA cells. The CDR3 protein is CASSPRRGLNTEAFF. The DNA of the CDR3 is TGTGCCAGCAGCCCACGGCGGGGCTTGAACACTGAAGCTTTCTTT.